Below are 26 T cell receptor beta chains sequenced from a single sample in a study of blood T cell repertoires in COVID-19 (TCRdb year 2020). Library preparation used the immunoSEQ multiplex PCR assay. Sourced from immuneACCESS, this table was stored by TCRdb with only in-frame sequences that have V and J called. A share of the clones is absent; for the studies checked, an unresolved V gene accounts for under half, and the remainder has no known explanation. Across this sample there are 25,000 to 30,000 clones, with roughly 85% seen only once. Approximately 8% of the sample is taken by the ten largest. What was sequenced was peripheral blood. These receptors were obtained from a woman between 45 and 60 years old with active COVID-19.

The chain joins TRBV5-4 to TRBJ2-3; a weak D match, TRBD1 (5 bases). The CDR3 runs 15 residues. Germline V lookup: CDR1 SGHNT, CDR2 YYREEE (reference sequence). V was pared by 0 bases and J by 0 bases, with 8 bases between. CDR3: CASSLDRLSTDTQYF. CDR3 coding DNA: TGTGCCAGCAGCTTGGACAGGCTAAGCACAGATACGCAGTATTTT.

The count of this clone is one. V gene TRBV28 combines with J gene TRBJ2-7; 9 bases map to TRBD1. Germline trimming cut 4 bases from V and 5 bases from J; bases unmatched to any gene: 6. The CDR3 loop spans 14 amino acids. Germline V CDR1 and CDR2: MDHEN, SYDVKM. CDR3 in amino acids: CASSSGGQGHEQYF. For the CDR3, the DNA is TGTGCCAGCAGTTCCGGGGGACAGGGCCACGAGCAGTACTTC. Full variable domain (remainder filled in from reference TRBV28 and TRBJ2-7): DVKVTQSSRYLVKRTGEKVFLECVQDMDHENMFWYRQDPGLGLRLIYFSYDVKMKEKGDIPEGYSVSREKKERFSLILESASTNQTSMYLCASSSGGQGHEQYFGPGTRLTVT.

The V and J genes are TRBV3-1 (or the pseudogene TRBV3-2) and TRBJ2-5, with TRBD2 identical over 7 bases. The CDR3 is 14 amino acids. Germline V CDR1 and CDR2: LGHDT, YNNKEL (reference sequence). Losses at the gene ends were 1 base for V and 5 bases for J; bases not matched to a gene: 4. The CDR3 region is CASSQGTRVETQYF. Here the CDR3 DNA reads TGTGCCAGCAGCCAAGGGACTAGAGTTGAGACCCAGTACTTC.

This clone has only one observation. V usage is TRBV14 and J usage is TRBJ1-6; D perhaps matches TRBD1 (5 bases). Trimming took off 4 bases at V and 2 bases at J, with 12 bases between the two ends. Germline V gene lookup returns CDR1 SGHDN and CDR2 FVKESK. This CDR3 contains 16 residues. The CDR3 loop reads CASSRGAGTYNSPLHF. CDR3 nucleotides: TGTGCCAGCAGCCGCGGGGCAGGGACCTATAATTCACCCCTCCACTTT.

V usage is TRBV29-1 and J usage is TRBJ2-3, with D tentatively TRBD2 (5 bases). CDR1 and CDR2 from the germline V gene are SQVTM and ANQGSEA. Trimming cost V 5 bases and J 0 bases, with 12 bases left between them. The CDR3 contains 14 residues. CDR3 nucleotide sequence: TGCAGCGTTCCCCCACGGACTAGCACAGATACGCAGTATTTT. Its translation is CSVPPRTSTDTQYF.

V gene TRBV28 combines with J gene TRBJ2-7, with 8 positions matching TRBD1. After removal of 6 bases from V and 6 bases from J, the junction contained 10 bases not matched to a gene. The CDR3 extends over 14 amino acids. CDR1 is MDHEN and CDR2 is SYDVKM in the germline V gene. The DNA of the CDR3 is TGTGCCAGCAGCCCCCAGGGGACAGGTCGCGAGCAGTACTTC. It encodes CASSPQGTGREQYF.

The chain joins TRBV18 to TRBJ2-7; TRBD2 agrees at 16 bases. The CDR3 has 15 residues. The germline V gene encodes CDR1 KGHSH and CDR2 LQKENI. The trim removed 3 bases at V and 6 bases at J, leaving 2 bases unmatched. The CDR3 DNA follows: TGTGCCAGCTCACCGGGGACTAGCGGGAGGGCCGAGCAGTACTTC. Its translation: CASSPGTSGRAEQYF.

The chain recombines TRBV18 with TRBJ2-7; TRBD1 matches at 7 bases. Trimming took 4 bases from V and 2 from J; bases not matched to a gene: 11. Germline values: CDR1 KGHSH, CDR2 LQKENI. This CDR3 contains 16 residues. The CDR3 nucleotides read TGTGCCAGCTCACTCTTCCCCGGGACAGTCGCCTACGAGCAGTACTTC. Its protein is CASSLFPGTVAYEQYF.

The chain links TRBV15 to TRBJ1-4, with 9 bases fitting TRBD1. The length of the CDR3 is 15 residues. Germline CDR1 LNHNV, CDR2 YYDKDF (reference sequence). Trimming took 3 bases from V and 5 from J; bases not matched to a gene: 4. The CDR3 nucleotides are TGTGCCACCAGCAGCCGTGGGACAGGGAATGAAAAACTGTTTTTT. Its protein is CATSSRGTGNEKLFF.

A few counts support this clone. The V gene is TRBV11-2, the J gene TRBJ2-7; D possibly corresponds to TRBD1 (5 bases). The CDR3 covers 17 residues. CDR1 and CDR2 from the germline V gene are SGHAT and FQNNGV. Trimming cost V 1 base and J 3 bases, with 19 bases left between them. DNA for the CDR3: TGTGCCAGCAGCTTAGCTGGTGCAGGGCCTATTCTCTACGAGCAGTACTTC. Translating it yields CASSLAGAGPILYEQYF.

The V gene is TRBV21-1, the J gene TRBJ2-1; the table's D call of TRBD2 was not tested on the DNA. TRBV21-1 is termed a pseudogene. This CDR3 comprises 16 residues. The CDR3 loop is CASSPLAGPSYNEQFF. The CDR3 coding sequence is TGTGCCAGCAGCCCACTAGCGGGGCCCTCCTACAATGAGCAGTTCTTC.

The rearrangement uses TRBV30 and TRBJ1-1; D is perhaps TRBD1 (6 bases). CDR1 is GTSNPN and CDR2 is SVGIG in the germline V gene (reference sequence). The CDR3 contains 12 residues. Trimming left V 0 bases short and J 5 bases short, with 7 bases between. CDR3 amino acids: CAWSVGQTEAFF. CDR3 nucleotide sequence: TGTGCCTGGAGTGTAGGACAGACTGAAGCTTTCTTT. The complete variable domain, with remaining parts taken from reference TRBV30 and TRBJ1-1, reads SQTIHQWPATLVQPVGSPLSLECTVEGTSNPNLYWYRQAAGRGLQLLFYSVGIGQISSEVPQNLSASRPQDRQFILSSKKLLLSDSGFYLCAWSVGQTEAFFGQGTRLTVV.

The chain links TRBV11-2 to TRBJ2-3, with TRBD2 matching 8 bases. The J segment lost 8 bases and the V segment lost 1 base, leaving 8 bases of the junction unmatched. The CDR3 contains 15 residues. Germline CDR1 SGHAT, CDR2 FQNNGV. The CDR3 protein is CASSLGVRLAGTQYF. The CDR3 DNA sequence: TGTGCCAGCAGCTTAGGGGTGAGGCTAGCGGGTACGCAGTATTTT.

In its sample, this clone was seen once. The rearrangement links TRBV18 to TRBJ2-5; TRBD2 agrees at 13 bases. Germline CDR1 KGHSH, CDR2 LQKENI. The CDR3 is made up of 15 amino acids. After removal of 1 base from V and 4 bases from J, the junction contained 0 bases not matched to a gene. The CDR3 coding sequence is TGTGCCAGCTCACCACGACTAGCGGGGGGAGAGACCCAGTACTTC. Encoded protein: CASSPRLAGGETQYF.

The chain employs TRBV19 and TRBJ1-1; D is perhaps TRBD1 (5 bases). The V gene's germline CDR1 is LNHDA and CDR2 SQIVND (reference sequence). This CDR3 is built from 16 residues. Trimming pared 5 bases from V and 6 bases from J, leaving 22 bases between. CDR3: CASSPDGGLGRAEAFF. The CDR3 nucleotides read TGTGCCAGTAGTCCGGACGGGGGTCTAGGGCGCGCTGAAGCTTTCTTT.

CDR3: CASSGWGLAGPEQFF. The CDR3 bases are TGTGCCAGCAGCGGCTGGGGACTAGCGGGACCGGAGCAGTTCTTC. The rearrangement uses TRBV5-4 and TRBJ2-1, with 13 bases fitting TRBD2. With 4 bases clipped from V and 10 bases from J, the junction kept 8 bases outside the gene matches. CDR1 SGHNT and CDR2 YYREEE come from the germline V gene (reference sequence). This CDR3 region has 15 residues.

The gene calls are TRBV5-5 and TRBJ2-2; 13 bases line up with TRBD2. Germline values: CDR1 SGHKS, CDR2 YYEKEE (reference sequence). The junction had 8 bases not matched to a gene; V was cut back by 4 bases and J by 8 bases. This CDR3 has 16 residues. This CDR3 reads CASSKGTSGIAGELFF. The CDR3 DNA reads TGTGCCAGCAGCAAGGGGACTAGCGGGATCGCGGGGGAGCTGTTTTTT.

This sequence joins TRBV19 and TRBJ1-4, with 7 bases that match TRBD1. Germline CDR1 reads LNHDA; CDR2 reads SQIVND (reference sequence). The V and J ends lost 6 bases and 8 bases, in that order; junction bases with no gene match: 9. The CDR3 is 14 residues long. The chain's CDR3 is CASSSGQKGEKLFF. Written as DNA, the CDR3 is TGTGCCAGTAGCTCGGGACAGAAAGGAGAAAAACTGTTTTTT.

V gene TRBV7-9 combines with J gene TRBJ1-2; D gene uncertain. V was trimmed by 3 bases and J by 7 bases, leaving 3 bases between them. The V gene's germline CDR1 is SEHNR and CDR2 FQNEAQ (reference sequence). The CDR3 has 10 residues. The CDR3 DNA is TGTGCCAGCAGCTTCCGTGGCTACACCTTC. This gives the protein CASSFRGYTF.

This chain connects TRBV5-1 to TRBJ2-7; the match to TRBD1 covers 12 bases. Germline V gene sequence: CDR1 SGHRS, CDR2 YFSETQ. V lost 2 bases, J lost 5 bases, and 2 bases stayed unmatched. The CDR3 totals 14 residues. The CDR3 DNA is TGCGCCAGCAGCTTAGGGACAGGGGGCAACGAGCAGTACTTC. It yields the protein CASSLGTGGNEQYF. The complete variable domain, with remaining parts taken from reference TRBV5-1 and TRBJ2-7, reads KAGVTQTPRYLIKTRGQQVTLSCSPISGHRSVSWYQQTPGQGLQFLFEYFSETQRNKGNFPGRFSGRQFSNSRSEMNVSTLELGDSALYLCASSLGTGGNEQYFGPGTRLTVT.

The rearrangement uses TRBV28 and TRBJ1-1; D is ambiguous. V shed 1 base and J shed 3 bases, with 12 bases lying between them. The germline gives CDR1 MDHEN, CDR2 SYDVKM. This CDR3 region has 15 residues. This CDR3 is CASSLYPLADTEAFF. CDR3 DNA sequence: TGTGCCAGCAGTTTATACCCCCTAGCCGACACTGAAGCTTTCTTT.

The rearrangement links TRBV10-1 to TRBJ2-1, with 8 bases aligning to TRBD2. The length of the CDR3 is 16 residues. The V and J ends lost 0 bases and 6 bases, in that order; junction bases with no gene match: 7. Germline V gene lookup returns CDR1 WNHNN and CDR2 SYGVQD (reference sequence). The CDR3 DNA is TGCGCCAGCAGTGAGTCGGAGCGGGAGTTCGGCAATGAGCAGTTCTTC. The encoded protein is CASSESEREFGNEQFF.

The chain carries TRBV5-1 and TRBJ2-3; D possibly corresponds to TRBD1 (6 bases). The CDR3 is 16 residues long. The V gene's germline CDR1 is SGHRS and CDR2 YFSETQ. The V gene lost 0 bases and the J gene lost 2 bases, with 13 bases spanning the gap. CDR3 residues: CASSLGQAVLTDTQYF. In DNA form, the CDR3 reads TGCGCCAGCAGCTTGGGACAGGCGGTCCTCACAGATACGCAGTATTTT.

The chain employs TRBV7-2 and TRBJ2-3; the D gene is possibly TRBD2 (5 bases). The CDR3 length is 15 residues. Trimming pared 7 bases from V and 6 bases from J, leaving 20 bases between. CDR1 is SGHTA, CDR2 FQGNSA, per germline. CDR3 sequence: CASTPSGLPSDTQYF. The CDR3 bases are TGTGCCAGCACACCCTCTGGACTTCCCTCCGATACGCAGTATTTT. Combining the CDR3 with reference TRBV7-2 and TRBJ2-3 gives the whole variable domain GAGVSQSPSNKVTEKGKDVELRCDPISGHTALYWYRQSLGQGLEFLIYFQGNSAPDKSGLPSDRFSAERTGGSVSTLTIQRTQQEDSAVYLCASTPSGLPSDTQYFGPGTRLTVL.

The chain recombines TRBV18 with TRBJ1-1; perhaps TRBD1 as D (5 bases). Per the germline V gene, CDR1 is KGHSH and CDR2 is LQKENI. The CDR3 loop spans 14 amino acids. Between the trimmed V and J ends, which lost 5 bases and 0 bases, there was a span of 10 bases. CDR3 nucleotide sequence: TGTGCCAGCTCAGGATCAGGGTTGAACACTGAAGCTTTCTTT. Its translation is CASSGSGLNTEAFF.

CDR3 nucleotide sequence: TGTGCCACCAGCAGAGGCCGTGGGGCAGATCCTAACTATGGCTACACCTTC. Translation gives CATSRGRGADPNYGYTF. The chain uses TRBV15 and TRBJ1-2; tentatively, D is TRBD1 (5 bases). V was cut by 1 base and J by 0 bases, with 15 bases left in between. The CDR3 is 17 amino acids. Germline V gene sequence: CDR1 LNHNV, CDR2 YYDKDF (reference sequence).